This T cell receptor (beta chain) was obtained from a study of cytomegalovirus exposure and HLA in healthy donors (TCRdb year 2017). About the full investigation: In an earlier analysis of under 750 of the donors, 276 Gb of sequence data and 100 million or so unique TCR beta sequences from about 190 million T cells were reported. About 280 gigabases of sequencing data and approximately 84 million unique TCR sequences were included in an early release covering around 650 HLA-typed donors. The genetic ancestry cluster associated with self-reported Caucasian donors included roughly four fifths of the 398 genotyped donors. The study aimed to test whether cataloging public T cell receptors could reveal signatures of past pathogen exposure. The study used immunosequencing to profile the T cell repertoires of approximately 630 subjects and linked those repertoires to cytomegalovirus serostatus. In addition to the first cohort of 650 to 750 subjects, a separate validation cohort of 130 or so different subjects was used. To predict cytomegalovirus infection status, the study brought together high-throughput TCR immunosequencing, statistical association of individual TCRs with disease status, and machine learning. To study patterns of TCR occurrence, a later analysis re-analyzed previously published TCR beta repertoires from around 700 donors and added high-resolution HLA genotyping. The later analysis used no new phenotypic data to find candidate immune exposures, relying instead on TCR beta sequences and their occurrence across donors. An earlier analysis of 587 of the donors used high-throughput TCR beta sequencing to judge whether each TCR beta V gene segment behaved as functional or pseudogenic. Donor age, sex, ethnicity and CMV serostatus were compiled alongside the repertoire data. A later genetic analysis used genome-wide SNP genotypes for about 65% of the 666 donors, treating that subset as a discovery cohort. Every discovery cohort repertoire had been produced on one sequencing platform. HLA typing included class I and class II loci at four-digit resolution. Typing coverage differed by locus: A, B, C, DRB1 and DQB1 were typed in roughly 620-630 donors, DQA1 in about 510, DPA1 in approximately 600, and DPB1 in 400 to 490. Because of strong linkage in the cohort, 4 to 6 DR-DQ haplotypes were treated as single units for association and clustering. On average, about 240,000 unique TCR beta nucleotide sequences were sequenced per donor among more than 350 genotyped donors of the cohort, with roughly 18% of those sequences being non-productive.

With regard to this clone: There is no known antigen for this receptor. No qualities accompany the bases; no much larger clone lies one base away.

Study-level results and caveats: In a later analysis, most CMV-associated TCR beta chains were found to appear HLA-restricted, with HLA associations seemingly driven largely by CMV exposure. Compared with equally common non-associated chains, HLA-associated TCR beta chains in a later analysis were more clonally expanded and had lower generation probabilities. A further reported finding was that TCR beta sequences accurately predicted the HLA-A and HLA-B alleles for most subjects in the first cohort. Approximately 18 rarely observed V segments, including chromosome 9 orphons, were excluded from the earlier analysis of several hundred of the donors because counts were too low. A total of fewer than 200 TCR beta chains were listed by the study as associated with cytomegalovirus. In both the original and validation cohorts, the classifier was reported to diagnose cytomegalovirus status with high specificity and sensitivity. For the cohort, immune exposure information was limited to CMV serostatus. This cohort had only TCR beta chains sequenced, and the lack of alpha or paired-chain data limited which features could be detected. At a false discovery rate of 0.05, a later analysis linked about 17,000 TCR beta sequences to specific HLA alleles. Linkage disequilibrium might explain the correlated functional status among segregating V segments, but an unknown experimental factor could not be excluded. Because the 87-base-pair reads could not distinguish some IMGT-functional V segments, including TRBV6-2 and TRBV6-3, those segments were excluded. A later analysis reported that several top co-occurrence clusters appeared linked to parvovirus B19, influenza, CMV and Epstein-Barr virus. According to a later analysis, TCR association rates differed among HLA loci, with DRB1 alleles showing the most associated TCRs and HLA-C alleles showing the fewest. HLA typing was unavailable for some donors at each locus, so association tests used only the typed subset. A few of the identified cytomegalovirus-associated TCR beta chains were confirmed in vitro to be specific for cytomegalovirus antigens. When HLA alleles, especially DR and DQ, strongly co-occurred, attributing TCR associations to individual alleles was difficult. Sequencing depth was assumed to be roughly uniform across donors in the presence/absence analyses, though that assumption may not hold. In an earlier analysis of about 600 of the donors, most TCR beta V segments appeared in productive rearrangements about 87% or about 30% of the time, broadly matching IMGT annotations. According to a later genetic analysis, donors in an Asian-associated ancestry cluster had fewer N-insertions in productive TCRs than the approximately 630-donor mean. The authors suggested that the approach could potentially be generalized to other disease states and immunological phenotypes. In a later genetic analysis, a missense DCLRE1C variant was associated with V-gene and J-gene trimming of TCR beta chains, and the association was replicated in an independent cohort. Most TCR sequences were seen in very few donors, while some public TCRs were found in many individuals. A cluster of highly shared sequence variants was judged likely to represent a technical artifact of the sequencing pipeline.

Library preparation was by the immunoSEQ multiplex PCR assay. For the multiplex PCR, a mixture combining 60 forward primers for TCR Vbeta segments and 13 reverse primers for TCR Jbeta segments was used. A multiplex PCR assay on genomic DNA amplified the CDR3 region of rearranged TCR beta genes. The Illumina HiSeq System was used to sequence the amplified TCR beta libraries as 87-base-pair reads. From the authors' description of their analysis: In a later analysis, 77 million or so unique TCR beta chains were counted across the roughly 700 repertoires, and roughly 9.9 million of these chains were shared by at least two donors. Raw reads were error-corrected and collapsed into unique sequences by a nearest-neighbor algorithm in which closely related sequences were merged to remove PCR and sequencing errors. Alignment of CDR3 sequences to IMGT reference sequences was used to assign V, D and J gene segments. For a sequence to be retained, a match of at least six nucleotides was required to both a V gene segment and a J gene segment. Rearrangements were called productive when the CDR3 lacked stop codons and stayed in frame with V and J; all others were non-productive. Following IMGT convention, CDR3 was defined as the stretch from the second conserved V-encoded cysteine to the conserved J-encoded phenylalanine. Sequences without an unambiguous match to a single V gene segment were excluded from the earlier analysis of several hundred of the donors. An earlier analysis of a few hundred of the donors classified V segments as functional when productive rearrangements were above 56.7% and as segregating when the standard deviation between donors was above 5%. A statistical classification framework was built for diagnosing cytomegalovirus status from the catalog of TCR beta chain sequences. In a later analysis, V and J genes were assigned by comparing TCR nucleotide sequences against IMGT/GENE-DB human TR gene sequences. The TCRdist pipeline was used in a later analysis to assign CDR3 sequences and most-parsimonious VDJ recombination scenarios. A later analysis defined each TCR beta chain by its CDR3 amino acid sequence plus V-gene family, and excluded reads lacking a unique V-gene family. As a way to deal with suspected cross-contamination and a sequencing artifact, a later analysis dropped roughly 620 nucleotide sequences that were highly shared and had low generation probability. In a later analysis, a clonal expansion index was calculated for each public chain from normalized within-repertoire ranks of inferred template counts. Generation probabilities in a later analysis came from a VDJ recombination model fitted to out-of-frame rearrangements, and those results were checked against IGoR. In a later analysis, TCR-TCR, TCR-HLA and TCR-CMV co-occurrence was scored with hypergeometric tests, and a repertoire-size bias correction was applied to TCR pairs. To estimate false discovery rates, a later analysis permuted the HLA or CMV assignments 20 times. A later analysis grouped co-occurring TCRs with DBSCAN, adding TCRdist sequence similarity when clustering within HLA-allele-positive subsets. Co-occurrence clustering excluded repertoires with fewer than 30,000 or more than 120,000 public chains, plus five with anomalous nucleotide sharing. The clones in this table, taken by TCRdb from immuneACCESS, are in-frame only. Not every clone is retained; where verified, under half of the shortfall comes from an unresolved V gene, and the cause of the rest is unknown. V and J calls and clone size come straight from that table; D and trimming were deduced from the DNA. Recorded for this sample are 100,000 or so clones; approximately 85% of them occurred a single time. The top ten hold 3% to 4% of the sample.

The cohort comprised 666 healthy bone marrow donors. At the time of sampling, every cohort member was nominally healthy, though immune exposures that went unrecorded were likely present. The donor was CMV seropositive and belonged to the group of more than 250 seropositive cohort members. A peripheral blood sample was provided by each donor, and peripheral blood mononuclear cells were used for TCR beta sequencing. The Qiagen DNeasy Blood Extraction Kit was used to extract genomic DNA from the blood cell samples. Inclusive of the bounding cysteine and phenylalanine, the CDR3 is 15 residues long. CDR3 DNA only is kept here, 45 bases in frame from base 1. For CDR1 and CDR2, the germline V gene lists MDHEN and SYDVKM. The germline ends are 12 bases apart after V is trimmed by 3 bases and J by 1 base.

Sequencing input: PBMCs. The receptor was derived from a man aged 30 to 45 in good health and CMV-seropositive. Here the chain combines TRBV28 and TRBJ1-2; matching of 6 bases hints at TRBD1 as the D gene. The bases are TGTGCCAGCAGTTTCGGGGGGGCCTTTAACTATGGCTACACCTTC. Translated, this gives CASSFGGAFNYGYTF.